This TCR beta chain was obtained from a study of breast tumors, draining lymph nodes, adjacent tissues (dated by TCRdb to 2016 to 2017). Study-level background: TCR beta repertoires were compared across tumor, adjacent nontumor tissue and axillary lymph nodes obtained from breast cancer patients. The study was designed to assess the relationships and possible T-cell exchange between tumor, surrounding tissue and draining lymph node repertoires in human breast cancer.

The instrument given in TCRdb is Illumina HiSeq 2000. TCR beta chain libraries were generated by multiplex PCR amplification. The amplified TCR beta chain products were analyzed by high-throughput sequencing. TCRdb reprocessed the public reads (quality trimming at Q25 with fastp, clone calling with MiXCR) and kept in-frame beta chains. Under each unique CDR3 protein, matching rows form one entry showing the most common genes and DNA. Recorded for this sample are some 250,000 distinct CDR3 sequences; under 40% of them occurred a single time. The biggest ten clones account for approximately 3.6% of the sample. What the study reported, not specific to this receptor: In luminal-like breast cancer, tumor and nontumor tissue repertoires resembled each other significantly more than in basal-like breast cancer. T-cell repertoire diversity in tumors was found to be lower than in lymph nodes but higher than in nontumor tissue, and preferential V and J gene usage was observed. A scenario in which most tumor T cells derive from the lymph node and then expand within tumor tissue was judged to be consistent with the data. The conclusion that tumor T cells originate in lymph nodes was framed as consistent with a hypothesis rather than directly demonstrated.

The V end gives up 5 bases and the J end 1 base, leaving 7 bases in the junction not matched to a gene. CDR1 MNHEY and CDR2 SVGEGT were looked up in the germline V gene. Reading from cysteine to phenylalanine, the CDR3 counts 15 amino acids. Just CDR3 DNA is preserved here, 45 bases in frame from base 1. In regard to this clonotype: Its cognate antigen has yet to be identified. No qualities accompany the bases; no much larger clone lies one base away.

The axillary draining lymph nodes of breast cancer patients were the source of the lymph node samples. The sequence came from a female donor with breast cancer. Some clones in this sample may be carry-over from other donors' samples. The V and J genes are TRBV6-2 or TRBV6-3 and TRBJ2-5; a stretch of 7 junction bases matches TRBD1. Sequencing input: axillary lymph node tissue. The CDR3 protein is CASSQVPGGQETQYF. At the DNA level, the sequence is TGTGCCAGCAGTCAGGTGCCAGGGGGCCAAGAGACCCAGTACTTC.